What follows are 15 T cell receptor beta chains derived from one specimen sequenced in a study of cytomegalovirus exposure and HLA in healthy donors. The primer mix had 60 Vbeta and 13 Jbeta primers. Assay used: immunoSEQ multiplex PCR; TCRdb lists only in-frame clones, some missing. The table for this sample gives about 130,000 clones. Sequenced input: PBMCs. The receptor source for this set is a young man in good health and CMV-seronegative.

The J gene is TRBJ2-7, the V gene TRBV6-6, with 8 bases identical to TRBD1. Germline CDR1 and CDR2: MNHNY and SVGAGI (reference sequence). This CDR3 spans 13 amino acids. J lost 6 bases, V lost 6 bases, and 7 bases had no gene match. This CDR3 is CASRPGQGSEQYF. The CDR3 bases are TGTGCCAGCAGACCCGGACAGGGCTCCGAGCAGTACTTC.

This chain links TRBV11-1 with TRBJ2-1; no firm D call. V lost 2 bases to trimming and J lost 8 bases, with 13 bases between them. Germline assignment: CDR1 SGHAT and CDR2 FQDESV (reference sequence). The CDR3 sequence is 14 residues long. CDR3 in DNA: TGTGCCAGCAGCTTATTAGGAGCTTTGGATGAGCAGTTCTTC. As protein: CASSLLGALDEQFF.

The gene calls are TRBV28 and TRBJ1-4; 10 bases match TRBD1. The CDR3 covers 14 residues. Germline trimming cut 6 bases from V and 5 bases from J; bases unmatched to any gene: 3. Germline CDR1 MDHEN, CDR2 SYDVKM. CDR3 residues: CASSLGQGNEKLFF. In DNA form, the CDR3 reads TGTGCCAGCAGCCTGGGACAGGGGAATGAAAAACTGTTTTTT.

This CDR3 reads CASGRLAPGELFF. CDR3 nucleotides: TGTGCCAGCGGCCGACTAGCCCCCGGGGAGCTGTTTTTT. The chain employs TRBV27 and TRBJ2-2; the match to TRBD2 covers 7 bases. The CDR3 runs 13 residues. V trimming: 8 bases; J trimming: 6 bases; junction bases outside the gene matches: 6. Germline V gene sequence: CDR1 MNHEY, CDR2 SMNVEV (reference sequence).

The genes are TRBV7-2 and TRBJ2-2; TRBD2 matches at 7 bases. CDR1 is SGHTA, CDR2 FQGNSA, per germline. The CDR3 extends over 13 amino acids. The CDR3 nucleotides are TGTGCGGCTGGGAGGGCGAACACCGGGGAGCTGTTTTTT. This gives the protein CAAGRANTGELFF. Filled out from reference TRBV7-2 and TRBJ2-2, the complete variable domain reads GAGVSQSPSNKVTEKGKDVELRCDPISGHTALYWYRQSLGQGLEFLIYFQGNSAPDKSGLPSDRFSAERTGGSVSTLTIQRTQQEDSAVYLCAAGRANTGELFFGEGSRLTVL.

The chain employs TRBV7-9 and TRBJ1-5; D is undetermined. Trimming took 5 bases from V and 4 from J, leaving 9 bases between them. The germline CDR1 and CDR2 sequences are SEHNR and FQNEAQ (reference sequence). CDR3 length: 13 amino acids. Here the CDR3 reads CASSSLGNQPQHF. CDR3 bases: TGTGCCAGCAGCAGTCTCGGGAATCAGCCCCAGCATTTT.

The chain links TRBV19 to TRBJ2-5; 11 bases line up with TRBD2. Germline CDR1 is LNHDA and CDR2 is SQIVND (reference sequence). This CDR3 has 18 residues. V was clipped by 7 bases and J by 0 bases; unmatched bases: 13. CDR3 coding DNA: TGTGCCAGTAAGGGCGCAATTAGCGGGAGGGCCCACCAAGAGACCCAGTACTTC. This codes for CASKGAISGRAHQETQYF.

The chain is built from TRBV19 and TRBJ2-1; TRBD2 matches at 14 bases. V trimming: 1 base; J trimming: 11 bases; junction bases outside the gene matches: 16. Germline loops: CDR1 LNHDA, CDR2 SQIVND (reference sequence). The CDR3 is 19 amino acids. Here the CDR3 reads CASSIGLAGGSSLGRKQFF. For the CDR3, the DNA is TGTGCCAGTAGTATAGGACTAGCGGGAGGGTCTTCCCTGGGAAGGAAGCAGTTCTTC.

The chain links TRBV5-6 to TRBJ2-7; 7 positions agree with TRBD1. Per the germline V gene, CDR1 is SGHDT and CDR2 is YYEEEE. This CDR3 has 14 residues. Trimming removed 2 bases from V and 3 bases from J; junction bases left unmatched: 5. The CDR3 loop is CASSLGDRVYEQYF. The CDR3 nucleotides read TGTGCCAGCAGCTTAGGGGACAGAGTCTACGAGCAGTACTTC. Complete variable domain (other parts from reference TRBV5-6 and TRBJ2-7): DAGVTQSPTHLIKTRGQQVTLRCSPKSGHDTVSWYQQALGQGPQFIFQYYEEEERQRGNFPDRFSGHQFPNYSSELNVNALLLGDSALYLCASSLGDRVYEQYFGPGTRLTVT.

This sequence joins TRBV5-1 and TRBJ2-6; TRBD1 might be the D (5 bases). CDR1 is SGHRS, CDR2 YFSETQ, per germline. The V gene lost 0 bases and the J gene lost 4 bases, with 14 bases spanning the gap. The CDR3 extends over 17 amino acids. In nucleotides, the CDR3 is TGCGCCAGCAGCTTGGGACAGCCCACTCTGGGGGCCAACGTCCTGACTTTC. It specifies CASSLGQPTLGANVLTF.

V gene TRBV13 combines with J gene TRBJ1-4; 7 bases fit TRBD1. Germline V gene lookup returns CDR1 PRHDT and CDR2 FYEKMQ (reference sequence). Unmatched junction bases numbered 19, after V lost 5 bases and J lost 10 bases. The CDR3 contains 17 residues. The CDR3 is CASSAKVRQGRVGKLFF. In DNA, the CDR3 is TGTGCCAGCAGCGCCAAGGTACGACAGGGACGAGTGGGAAAACTGTTTTTT.

The rearrangement uses TRBV10-3 and TRBJ2-1, with 11 bases that match TRBD2. V dropped 5 bases and J dropped 0; count of bases not matched to a gene: 9. Looked up from germline, CDR1 is ENHRY and CDR2 is SYGVKD. CDR3 size: 18 residues. The CDR3 bases are TGTGCCATCAGTATAGCGGGAGGGTCCCTGTCCTCCTACAATGAGCAGTTCTTC. It translates to CAISIAGGSLSSYNEQFF.

The chain couples TRBV27 to TRBJ2-7, with 12 positions matching TRBD2. The CDR3 extends over 17 amino acids. Germline loops: CDR1 MNHEY, CDR2 SMNVEV (reference sequence). Trimming at V came to 5 bases and at J to 0 bases, leaving 8 bases not matched to a gene. Here the CDR3 DNA reads TGTGCCAGCAGTGTTGGACTAGCGGGATCATCCTCCTACGAGCAGTACTTC. Protein product: CASSVGLAGSSSYEQYF.

About this clone itself: Other DNA sequences from this sample encode an identical CDR3 as well. The chain combines TRBV28 with TRBJ2-7; a weak D match, TRBD1 (5 bases). Trimming took off 3 bases at V and 4 bases at J, with 10 bases between the two ends. Germline CDR1 is MDHEN and CDR2 is SYDVKM. The CDR3 is made up of 13 amino acids. CDR3 sequence (DNA): TGTGCCAGCAGTTTGGGGCGAGAGTACGAGCAGTACTTC. Amino acids: CASSLGREYEQYF.

The genes are TRBV29-1 and TRBJ2-1, with D tentatively TRBD1 (5 bases). Per the germline V gene, CDR1 is SQVTM and CDR2 is ANQGSEA. CDR3 size: 12 residues. Trimming removed 4 bases from V and 5 bases from J, with 9 bases in between. DNA of the CDR3: TGCAGCGTTGCGGTAGGGGACAATGAGCAGTTCTTC. Translated: CSVAVGDNEQFF.